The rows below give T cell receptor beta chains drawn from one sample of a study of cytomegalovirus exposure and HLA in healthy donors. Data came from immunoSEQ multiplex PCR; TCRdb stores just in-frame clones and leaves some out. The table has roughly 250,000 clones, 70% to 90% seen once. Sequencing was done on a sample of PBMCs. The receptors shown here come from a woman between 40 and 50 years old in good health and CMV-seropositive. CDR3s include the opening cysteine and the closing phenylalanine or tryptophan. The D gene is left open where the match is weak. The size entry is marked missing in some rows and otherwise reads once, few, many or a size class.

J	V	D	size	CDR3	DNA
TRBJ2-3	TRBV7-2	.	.	CATSRDMSTDTQYF	TGTGCCACCTCCCGGGACATGAGCACAGATACGCAGTATTTT
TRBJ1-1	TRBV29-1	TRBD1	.	CSVAGKPGGQNTEAFF	TGCAGCGTCGCAGGGAAGCCAGGGGGTCAGAACACTGAAGCTTTCTTT
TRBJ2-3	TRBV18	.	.	CASSPRGGTDTQYF	TGTGCCAGCTCACCCAGGGGGGGCACAGATACGCAGTATTTT
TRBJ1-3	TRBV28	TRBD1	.	CASSSPPGQGRNTIYF	TGTGCCAGCAGTTCCCCTCCGGGACAGGGCAGAAACACCATATATTTT
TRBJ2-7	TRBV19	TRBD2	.	CASSSSTSGKRYEQYF	TGTGCCAGTAGTAGTTCTACTAGCGGGAAAAGGTACGAGCAGTACTTC
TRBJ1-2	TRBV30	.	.	CAWSRQENYGYTF	TGTGCCTGGAGCCGACAGGAGAACTATGGCTACACCTTC
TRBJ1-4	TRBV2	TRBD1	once	CASTRDRGGLTNEKLFF	TGTGCCAGCACAAGGGACAGGGGAGGATTAACTAATGAAAAACTGTTTTTT
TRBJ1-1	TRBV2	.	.	CASLDYGTEAFF	TGTGCCAGCCTGGACTACGGGACTGAAGCTTTCTTT
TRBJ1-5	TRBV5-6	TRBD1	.	CASSTGQGNNQPQHF	TGTGCCAGCAGCACGGGACAGGGGAACAATCAGCCCCAGCATTTT
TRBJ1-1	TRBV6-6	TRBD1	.	CASSLGTGATEAFF	TGTGCCAGCAGTTTAGGGACAGGGGCCACTGAAGCTTTCTTT